The 25 T cell receptor beta chains in this list originate from one sample, sequenced in a study of T cells in Graves' hyperthyroidism and ophthalmopathy. From RNA transcripts, TCR beta CDR3 regions were amplified. TCR CDR3 underwent first-round RT-PCR with the HTBI primer set. TCRdb re-derived calls from the multiplex PCR reads in MiXCR, one entry per CDR3 protein. The table has about 500,000 distinct CDR3 sequences, around 16% seen once. The specimen was blood. These receptors all come from a woman aged 30 to 39 with Graves' ophthalmopathy.

This clonotype has a handful of counts. The chain is built from TRBV6-5 and TRBJ1-5; no firm D call. Germline CDR1 and CDR2: MNHEY and SVGAGI. The CDR3 loop spans 16 amino acids. Deletions cut 1 base from V and 5 bases from J, with 15 bases between. The CDR3 spells CASSYCQSPKDQPQHF. As DNA, the CDR3 is TGTGCCAGCAGTTACTGTCAGAGCCCGAAAGATCAGCCCCAGCATTTT.

The rearrangement links TRBV19 to TRBJ2-5; 7 bases are a match to TRBD2. V was pared by 7 bases and J by 4 bases, with 15 bases of the junction left unmatched. CDR1 and CDR2 (germline): LNHDA, SQIVND (reference sequence). The CDR3 spans 16 residues. DNA of the CDR3: TGTGCCAGTACCCTTAGTGGGAGGGCGGTGGGAGAGACCCAGTACTTC. It encodes CASTLSGRAVGETQYF. Full variable domain (outside the CDR3, taken from reference TRBV19 and TRBJ2-5): DGGITQSPKYLFRKEGQNVTLSCEQNLNHDAMYWYRQDPGQGLRLIYYSQIVNDFQKGDIAEGYSVSREKKESFPLTVTSAQKNPTAFYLCASTLSGRAVGETQYFGPGTRLLVL.

This chain joins TRBV11-2 and TRBJ2-1; D is perhaps TRBD1 or TRBD2 (6 bases each). The ends were cut back, 5 bases at V and 3 bases at J, with 20 bases in the middle. The germline gives CDR1 SGHAT, CDR2 FQNNGV. The CDR3 is made up of 17 amino acids. Here the CDR3 reads CASSQDFGGGGYNEQFF. DNA for the CDR3: TGTGCCAGCAGCCAAGATTTCGGCGGAGGGGGCTACAATGAGCAGTTCTTC.

This clonotype came up many times. This rearrangement joins TRBV18 to TRBJ1-1, with D possibly TRBD1 on 5 matching bases. Deletions cut 4 bases from V and 4 bases from J, with 10 bases between. The germline CDR1 and CDR2 sequences are KGHSH and LQKENI. CDR3 length: 13 amino acids. For the CDR3, the DNA is TGTGCCAGCTCACGGTCTGGGGGCACTGAAGCTTTCTTT. Residues: CASSRSGGTEAFF.

This clonotype was seen at least ten times. The chain couples TRBV11-2 to TRBJ2-7; TRBD2 matches 8 bases. Germline V CDR1 and CDR2: SGHAT, FQNNGV. CDR3 size: 18 residues. After removal of 5 bases from V and 3 bases from J, the junction contained 18 bases not matched to a gene. In DNA, the CDR3 is TGTGCCAGCAGCCACCCTCGGGGGGGCCTGGGGGTACTCTACGAGCAGTACTTC. Translated: CASSHPRGGLGVLYEQYF.

This clonotype occurred many times. The chain combines TRBV11-2 with TRBJ1-5, with 9 bases matching TRBD1. The V gene end was trimmed by 3 bases and the J gene end by 4 bases; junction bases not matched to a gene: 4. The germline V gene has CDR1 SGHAT and CDR2 FQNNGV. The CDR3 is 15 amino acids. CDR3: CASSFGTGWNQPQHF. The CDR3 DNA follows: TGTGCCAGCAGCTTTGGGACAGGGTGGAATCAGCCCCAGCATTTT.

The chain carries TRBV5-5 and TRBJ1-5; D gene ambiguous. V lost 4 bases and J lost 0, with 23 bases in between. The CDR3 is 19 amino acids. Germline values: CDR1 SGHKS, CDR2 YYEKEE (reference sequence). The CDR3 protein is CASSASTVNLGISNQPQHF. CDR3 in DNA: TGTGCCAGCAGCGCCTCGACGGTTAACCTGGGAATTAGCAATCAGCCCCAGCATTTT.

The chain has TRBV7-9 and TRBJ1-4; 9 nucleotides match TRBD1. From germline, CDR1 is SEHNR and CDR2 FQNEAQ (reference sequence). The CDR3 consists of 20 residues. V lost 5 bases, J lost 0 bases, and 16 bases stayed unmatched. The CDR3 protein is CASSNGRTGGASATNEKLFF. The CDR3 DNA reads as TGTGCCAGCAGCAATGGCCGAACAGGGGGCGCGAGTGCAACTAATGAAAAACTGTTTTTT.

This clonotype was found a few times. The chain recombines TRBV24-1 with TRBJ2-7; maybe TRBD1 (7 bases). Germline CDR1 is KGHDR and CDR2 is SFDVKD. Trimming stripped 3 bases from V and 3 bases from J, with 14 bases between. CDR3 length equals 15 residues. CDR3 nucleotide sequence: TGTGCCACCAGTGATAACGGGGGACAGTACTACGAGCAGTACTTC. Its protein product is CATSDNGGQYYEQYF.

This clonotype was detected ten times or more. V gene TRBV30 combines with J gene TRBJ1-4; 9 bases are a match to TRBD1. CDR1 is GTSNPN and CDR2 is SVGIG in the germline V gene (reference sequence). The CDR3 sequence is 14 residues long. With 3 bases clipped from V and 10 bases from J, the junction kept 9 bases outside the gene matches. Here the CDR3 DNA reads TGTGCCTGGAGCAGCGGGACAGGGAACGGAAAACTGTTTTTT. This sequence encodes CAWSSGTGNGKLFF.

This clonotype was seen at least ten times. The chain recombines TRBV20-1 with TRBJ2-7; D may be TRBD2 (5 bases). CDR3 length: 13 amino acids. In germline, CDR1 is DFQATT, CDR2 SNEGSKA (reference sequence). V was cut by 4 bases and J by 1 base, with 11 bases left in between. This chain's CDR3 is CSAIGPGSYEQYF. The CDR3 DNA is TGCAGTGCTATTGGGCCGGGGTCCTACGAGCAGTACTTC.

The table lists this clonotype with many counts. This rearrangement joins TRBV18 to TRBJ1-5; 10 bases line up with TRBD1. Losses at the gene ends were 5 bases for V and 4 bases for J; bases not matched to a gene: 2. In germline, CDR1 is KGHSH, CDR2 LQKENI. The CDR3 loop spans 14 amino acids. This chain's CDR3 is CASSRQGANQPQHF. In DNA, the CDR3 is TGTGCCAGCTCAAGACAGGGGGCTAATCAGCCCCAGCATTTT.

This clonotype occurred a few times. This chain joins TRBV15 and TRBJ2-7; D may be TRBD2 (6 bases). Deletions cut 2 bases from V and 1 base from J, with 15 bases between. The CDR3 consists of 16 residues. Germline-derived CDR1 and CDR2 are LNHNV and YYDKDF (reference sequence). The CDR3 coding sequence is TGTGCCACCAGCAGATCACGGGACTCGTTTTCCTACGAGCAGTACTTC. Translation gives CATSRSRDSFSYEQYF.

The chain recombines TRBV7-9 with TRBJ2-2, with D unresolved. V was clipped by 5 bases and J by 2 bases, with 6 bases between them. The germline V gene has CDR1 SEHNR and CDR2 FQNEAQ (reference sequence). CDR3 length: 13 residues. The CDR3, as DNA: TGTGCCAGCAGCCAAATAAACACCGGGGAGCTGTTTTTT. This gives the protein CASSQINTGELFF.

This clonotype showed up many times. V gene TRBV6-1 combines with J gene TRBJ1-1; 8 bases agree with TRBD1. The CDR3 length is 13 residues. Trimming removed 5 bases from V and 7 bases from J; junction bases left unmatched: 6. Germline CDR1 is MNHNS and CDR2 is SASEGT. DNA for the CDR3: TGTGCCAGCAGTCTGGGACAGGCCCTTGAAGCTTTCTTT. Its protein is CASSLGQALEAFF.

This clonotype was picked up a small number of times. The V gene is TRBV15, the J gene TRBJ2-7; no reliable D call. Germline values: CDR1 LNHNV, CDR2 YYDKDF (reference sequence). Trimming took 4 bases from V and 2 from J, leaving 12 bases between them. The CDR3 covers 14 residues. CDR3 DNA sequence: TGTGCCACCAGCAAGCTGCCACAGACCTACGAGCAGTACTTC. Its translation: CATSKLPQTYEQYF.

In its sample, this clonotype was seen many times. The chain carries TRBV12-3 or TRBV12-4 and TRBJ2-1; 10 nucleotides match TRBD2. The CDR3 extends over 15 amino acids. V gave up 3 bases and J gave up 9 bases; unmatched junction bases: 8. The CDR3: CASSFSSGRLSEQFF. In DNA form, the CDR3 reads TGTGCCAGCAGTTTTTCTAGCGGGAGATTGAGTGAGCAGTTCTTC.

This clonotype was seen a handful of times. This chain connects TRBV27 to TRBJ2-3; 8 bases map to TRBD2. CDR3 length: 15 amino acids. Trimming cost V 8 bases and J 5 bases; bases outside gene matches: 12. The germline CDR1 and CDR2 sequences are MNHEY and SMNVEV (reference sequence). DNA for the CDR3: TGTGCCAGCTCCCCCCCACTAGCGGATGGAGATACGCAGTATTTT. The encoded protein is CASSPPLADGDTQYF.

The chain combines TRBV6-1 with TRBJ2-7; the match to TRBD2 covers 11 bases. The CDR3 consists of 16 residues. Unmatched junction bases numbered 14, after V lost 6 bases and J lost 7 bases. Germline V gives CDR1 MNHNS, CDR2 SASEGT. Written as DNA, the CDR3 is TGTGCCAGCAGATCCACTAGCGGGAGAAATTACAATGAGCAGTACTTC. It yields the protein CASRSTSGRNYNEQYF.

This clonotype was recorded a few times. This chain links TRBV5-1 with TRBJ1-2; TRBD1 matches 8 bases. Unmatched junction bases numbered 7, after V lost 2 bases and J lost 7 bases. The CDR3 has 14 residues. CDR1 SGHRS and CDR2 YFSETQ come from the germline V gene. In DNA, the CDR3 is TGCGCCAGCAGCTTAGCAGGGGGCGCTTCTGGCTACACCTTC. Translated: CASSLAGGASGYTF.

This clonotype was detected ten times or more. The rearrangement links TRBV20-1 to TRBJ2-1; 11 nucleotides match TRBD2. This CDR3 comprises 14 residues. The V gene end was trimmed by 5 bases and the J gene end by 4 bases; junction bases not matched to a gene: 4. CDR1 DFQATT and CDR2 SNEGSKA come from the germline V gene (reference sequence). The CDR3 bases are TGCAGTGCTTCTACTAGCGGGAGTTACAATGAGCAGTTCTTC. Translated: CSASTSGSYNEQFF.

This clonotype was picked up one time. J is TRBJ2-6 and V is TRBV4-2; no clear D. Trimming pared 2 bases from V and 0 bases from J, leaving 8 bases between. The CDR3 is made up of 16 amino acids. Per the germline V gene, CDR1 is LGHNA and CDR2 is YNFKEQ. CDR3 DNA: TGTGCCAGCAGCCAACGACTCATCTCTGGGGCCAACGTCCTGACTTTC. Translating gives CASSQRLISGANVLTF.

In this sample, this clonotype turned up many times. V is TRBV30 and J is TRBJ2-3; TRBD2 agrees at 10 bases. V shed 1 base, J shed 0 bases, and the junction held 4 bases outside the gene matches. Germline CDR1 and CDR2: GTSNPN and SVGIG (reference sequence). The CDR3 extends over 16 amino acids. DNA of the CDR3: TGTGCCTGGAGTGGACTAGCGGGTCCTAGCACAGATACGCAGTATTTT. Translating it yields CAWSGLAGPSTDTQYF.

The table lists this clonotype with many counts. The chain links TRBV4-2 to TRBJ2-1; D is unclear. Germline loops: CDR1 LGHNA, CDR2 YNFKEQ. Trimming cost V 0 bases and J 5 bases, with 5 bases left between them. CDR3 length equals 13 residues. Here the CDR3 reads CASSQDLNNEQFF. CDR3 nucleotides: TGTGCCAGCAGCCAAGATCTCAACAATGAGCAGTTCTTC.

The chain uses TRBV14 and TRBJ2-1; D is uncertain. The germline CDR1 and CDR2 sequences are SGHDN and FVKESK. V was cut by 2 bases and J by 8 bases, with 13 bases left in between. The CDR3 has 14 amino acids. The CDR3 nucleotides read TGTGCCAGCAGCCAAACCGCTTTACGCGATGAGCAGTTCTTC. Its protein is CASSQTALRDEQFF.